This TCR beta chain was identified during a study of graft-versus-host responses after intestinal transplantation. This CDR3 has 12 residues. Germline V gene data show CDR1 as SNHLY and CDR2 as FYNNEI. The germline V and J ends were trimmed by 7 bases and 8 bases, with 14 bases remaining between them. Clones were sequenced by immunoSEQ multiplex PCR, and TCRdb holds only the in-frame ones, with some missing. The sample lists around 92,000 clones; about 82% were seen once. This receptor was taken from a human patient who received an intestinal transplant, so some T cells may come from the graft donor. The material sequenced was PBMCs, taken 255 days after intestinal transplant. This sequence joins TRBV2 and TRBJ1-2; D is undetermined. CDR3 sequence: CASKGAGRGYTF. As DNA, the CDR3 is TGTGCCAGCAAAGGAGCCGGGCGCGGCTACACCTTC.